The sequence of this T cell receptor beta chain was determined in a study of technical replicates of blood from a handful of donors. TCRdb's copy holds only in-frame clones and misses some; the assay was immunoSEQ multiplex PCR. The sample lists about 81,000 clones; 95% were seen once. This clonotype was sampled from a human donor in good health. The material sequenced was T cells isolated from PBMCs.

The DNA of the CDR3 is TGTGCCAGCAGCGCTAGCGGGAGCTTGGACGAGCAGTACTTC. As protein: CASSASGSLDEQYF. The J gene is TRBJ2-7, the V gene TRBV9; 10 nucleotides align to TRBD2. CDR1 SGDLS and CDR2 YYNGEE come from the germline V gene. The trim removed 3 bases at V and 5 bases at J, leaving 5 bases unmatched. The CDR3 has 14 amino acids.